The 30 T cell receptor beta chains listed next were all sequenced from one sample in a study of shared clonotypes between healthy human individuals. CD8 cells regarded as naive lacked CD45RO, were positively chosen for CCR7, and omitted terminally differentiated effector memory CD45RA+ cells. Generated by immunoSEQ multiplex PCR, the TCRdb table keeps only in-frame clones and is missing some. The top ten clones hold under 2% of a sample with about 2.1 million clones, 85% to 95% of them seen once. The sample taken for sequencing was naive CD8+ T cells from PBMCs. These receptors originate from a man aged 18 to 30 in good health. Some clones in this sample may be carry-over from other donors' samples.

This clone was seen only a few times. Other DNA sequences in the same sample also yield this CDR3. The rearrangement joins TRBV9 to TRBJ1-5, with D unresolved. The CDR3 covers 15 residues. Germline V gene data show CDR1 as SGDLS and CDR2 as YYNGEE. V gave up 0 bases and J gave up 2 bases, with 9 bases separating them. The CDR3 DNA sequence: TGTGCCAGCAGCGTAGGCGCTCGCGGCAATCAGCCCCAGCATTTT. It yields the protein CASSVGARGNQPQHF.

The chain carries TRBV19 and TRBJ2-2; TRBD2 is a possible D gene (5 bases). The CDR3 is 13 residues long. Germline V gene lookup returns CDR1 LNHDA and CDR2 SQIVND (reference sequence). V lost 3 bases and J 8 bases, leaving 10 bases between the germline ends. The CDR3 region has the DNA TGTGCCAGTAGTATCCGCGAGCGGGGGGAGCTGTTTTTT. Residues: CASSIRERGELFF.

This chain joins TRBV7-9 and TRBJ2-7; D unresolved. V lost 1 base to trimming and J lost 1 base, with 8 bases between them. This CDR3 region has 14 residues. The germline V gene encodes CDR1 SEHNR and CDR2 FQNEAQ (reference sequence). The DNA for the CDR3 is TGTGCCAGCAGCTTAGTGATTGGGTCCTACGAGCAGTACTTC. This gives the protein CASSLVIGSYEQYF.

This clone was picked up one time. The chain joins TRBV9 to TRBJ2-5; TRBD1 aligns across 8 bases. Losses at the gene ends were 3 bases for V and 3 bases for J; bases not matched to a gene: 10. Germline V gives CDR1 SGDLS, CDR2 YYNGEE. The CDR3 runs 16 residues. CDR3 DNA sequence: TGTGCCAGCAGCGCCTGGGGGGAGACAGGGGAAGAGACCCAGTACTTC. Translation: CASSAWGETGEETQYF.

CDR3 sequence: CASKPSPDNYGYTF. CDR3 nucleotides: TGTGCCAGTAAACCCTCGCCGGATAACTATGGCTACACCTTC. The chain has TRBV19 and TRBJ1-2; D is undetermined. The length of the CDR3 is 14 residues. CDR1 is LNHDA and CDR2 is SQIVND in the germline V gene (reference sequence). Trimming pared 7 bases from V and 1 base from J, leaving 13 bases between.

As regards this clone: The same CDR3 can be traced to other DNA sequences in this sample. This chain joins TRBV27 and TRBJ2-7, with D unresolved. The CDR3 consists of 14 residues. Germline CDR1 is MNHEY and CDR2 is SMNVEV (reference sequence). V gave up 0 bases and J gave up 2 bases, with 8 bases separating them. As DNA, the CDR3 is TGTGCCAGCAGTTTATCCGGCCTTACCTACGAGCAGTACTTC. Residues: CASSLSGLTYEQYF.

The V and J genes are TRBV6-1 and TRBJ2-1; 9 positions agree with TRBD2. Germline V gene data show CDR1 as MNHNS and CDR2 as SASEGT. J gave up 0 bases and V 4 bases, and 7 bases lay outside the gene matches. CDR3 length: 17 amino acids. The CDR3 region is CASSGLTSGTSYNEQFF. The DNA of the CDR3 is TGTGCCAGCAGTGGCCTGACTAGCGGTACCTCCTACAATGAGCAGTTCTTC.

The gene calls are TRBV7-2 and TRBJ2-1; TRBD2 is a possible D gene (6 bases). V was cut by 1 base and J by 5 bases, with 15 bases left in between. Germline V gene data show CDR1 as SGHTA and CDR2 as FQGNSA. The CDR3 extends over 16 amino acids. The CDR3 loop reads CASSLVSGIADNEQFF. CDR3 coding DNA: TGTGCCAGCAGCTTAGTATCGGGGATAGCGGACAATGAGCAGTTCTTC.

Regarding this clone: Within the sample, other DNA sequences also encode this same CDR3. The chain combines TRBV7-9 with TRBJ2-7; 7 nucleotides align to TRBD2. J was trimmed by 2 bases and V by 5 bases; bases with no gene match: 6. The CDR3 spans 14 residues. CDR1 is SEHNR and CDR2 is FQNEAQ in the germline V gene (reference sequence). The chain's CDR3 is CASSPSGEAYEQYF. CDR3 DNA: TGTGCCAGCAGCCCTAGCGGAGAAGCCTACGAGCAGTACTTC.

The rearrangement uses TRBV7-2 and TRBJ2-7; no clear D. This CDR3 is 16 amino acids long. The V and J ends lost 3 bases and 3 bases respectively, with 18 bases between them. Germline values: CDR1 SGHTA, CDR2 FQGNSA. Here the CDR3 DNA reads TGTGCCAGCAGCTTTAACGATAAATCTCTCAGCTACGAGCAGTACTTC. This translates into CASSFNDKSLSYEQYF.

The chain has TRBV28 and TRBJ1-5, with 7 bases matching TRBD1. Trimming removed 5 bases from V and 2 bases from J; junction bases left unmatched: 6. From germline, CDR1 is MDHEN and CDR2 SYDVKM. The CDR3 consists of 15 residues. Here the CDR3 reads CASSRFDRGNQPQHF. In nucleotides, the CDR3 is TGTGCCAGCAGTCGCTTCGACAGGGGCAATCAGCCCCAGCATTTT.

The chain carries TRBV12-5 and TRBJ1-2; maybe TRBD1 (5 bases). Germline V gives CDR1 LGHNT, CDR2 FRNRAP. The V gene lost 4 bases and the J gene lost 8 bases, with 20 bases spanning the gap. The CDR3 contains 15 residues. The CDR3 protein is CASGSYPTEGRGYTF. CDR3 nucleotide sequence: TGTGCTAGTGGTTCATACCCGACAGAGGGGAGAGGCTACACCTTC. Filled out from reference TRBV12-5 and TRBJ1-2, the complete variable domain reads DARVTQTPRHKVTEMGQEVTMRCQPILGHNTVFWYRQTMMQGLELLAYFRNRAPLDDSGMPKDRFSAEMPDATLATLKIQPSEPRDSAVYFCASGSYPTEGRGYTFGSGTRLTVV.

This clone was detected only once. J is TRBJ2-1 and V is TRBV18; no clear D. Germline lookup yields CDR1 KGHSH and CDR2 LQKENI. The CDR3 length is 18 residues. V lost 3 bases to trimming and J lost 8 bases, with 26 bases between them. As DNA, the CDR3 is TGTGCCAGCTCACCGGATTACACTACTCTCATTAAAACCCATGAGCAGTTCTTC. This sequence encodes CASSPDYTTLIKTHEQFF.

This clone was detected a few times. The chain combines TRBV7-9 with TRBJ1-1; TRBD1 matches at 10 bases. CDR3 length: 15 residues. Germline V gives CDR1 SEHNR, CDR2 FQNEAQ (reference sequence). Trimming cost V 4 bases and J 7 bases; bases outside gene matches: 9. The CDR3 nucleotides are TGTGCCAGCAGCTCCACAGGGACAGGGGAAAGTGAAGCTTTCTTT. Its translation is CASSSTGTGESEAFF.

J is TRBJ2-3 and V is TRBV10-1, with no clear D. V was cut by 1 base and J by 6 bases, with 14 bases left in between. CDR1 WNHNN and CDR2 SYGVQD come from the germline V gene (reference sequence). The length of the CDR3 is 15 residues. DNA for the CDR3: TGCGCCAGCAGTGAGTTGAGTGGCCCGAAGGATACGCAGTATTTT. Translated, it gives CASSELSGPKDTQYF.

This chain joins TRBV9 and TRBJ2-3; D is unresolved. The CDR3 is 15 residues long. With 1 base removed from V and 0 bases from J, the gap between germline ends came to 9 bases. In germline, CDR1 is SGDLS, CDR2 YYNGEE. CDR3 in amino acids: CASSVYGGSTDTQYF. The CDR3 nucleotides read TGTGCCAGCAGCGTATATGGCGGCAGCACAGATACGCAGTATTTT. Full variable domain (rest looked up from reference TRBV9 and TRBJ2-3): DSGVTQTPKHLITATGQRVTLRCSPRSGDLSVYWYQQSLDQGLQFLIQYYNGEERAKGNILERFSAQQFPDLHSELNLSSLELGDSALYFCASSVYGGSTDTQYFGPGTRLTVL.

The chain links TRBV11-2 to TRBJ2-7, with 7 nucleotides matching TRBD2. In germline, CDR1 is SGHAT, CDR2 FQNNGV. With 0 bases clipped from V and 2 bases from J, the junction kept 4 bases outside the gene matches. The CDR3 spans 15 residues. The CDR3 protein is CASSLEASGPYEQYF. Here the CDR3 DNA reads TGTGCCAGCAGCTTAGAGGCTAGCGGACCCTACGAGCAGTACTTC.

Regarding this clone: Other DNA sequences in the same sample also yield this CDR3. The chain carries TRBV19 and TRBJ2-7; D may correspond to TRBD1 or TRBD2 (6 bases each). There are 14 residues in the CDR3. Trimming stripped 3 bases from V and 2 bases from J, with 11 bases between. From germline, CDR1 is LNHDA and CDR2 SQIVND (reference sequence). The CDR3 loop reads CASSMGGGTYEQYF. In nucleotides, the CDR3 is TGTGCCAGTAGTATGGGGGGCGGAACCTACGAGCAGTACTTC.

Notes on this clone: Other DNA sequences in the sample encode the same CDR3. CDR3 sequence (DNA): TGCAGCGTTGAGATCTCCTACGAGCAGTACTTC. Translated, it gives CSVEISYEQYF. The genes are TRBV29-1 and TRBJ2-7; D unclear. This CDR3 is built from 11 residues. Germline V gives CDR1 SQVTM, CDR2 ANQGSEA. Deletions cut 3 bases from V and 0 bases from J, with 3 bases between.

V usage is TRBV9 and J usage is TRBJ2-5, with TRBD2 matching 12 bases. CDR1 is SGDLS and CDR2 is YYNGEE in the germline V gene. The CDR3 consists of 16 residues. V lost 3 bases, J lost 5 bases, and 8 bases stayed unmatched. The CDR3 is CASSASSGRAVETQYF. The CDR3 DNA sequence: TGTGCCAGCAGCGCCTCTAGCGGGAGGGCCGTCGAGACCCAGTACTTC.

The chain couples TRBV27 to TRBJ1-1; the match to TRBD1 covers 9 bases. Germline values: CDR1 MNHEY, CDR2 SMNVEV (reference sequence). The CDR3 loop spans 14 amino acids. The junction had 6 bases not matched to a gene; V was cut back by 9 bases and J by 1 base. CDR3 DNA: TGTGCCAGTCGCTTGGACAGGGGGAACACTGAAGCTTTCTTT. It yields the protein CASRLDRGNTEAFF.

The chain is built from TRBV28 and TRBJ2-7; the D is unclear. The CDR3 consists of 17 residues. The V and J ends lost 2 bases and 4 bases respectively, with 21 bases between them. The germline gives CDR1 MDHEN, CDR2 SYDVKM. Written as DNA, the CDR3 is TGTGCCAGCAGTTTAAGCCTTCAGGCCCCGGACGTTTACGAGCAGTACTTC. Translated: CASSLSLQAPDVYEQYF.

The gene calls are TRBV7-2 and TRBJ2-4; no definite D call. V lost 8 bases and J 1 base, leaving 9 bases between the germline ends. CDR1 and CDR2 from the germline V gene are SGHTA and FQGNSA. The CDR3 has 13 amino acids. CDR3 sequence: CASLGRAKNIQYF. In nucleotides, the CDR3 is TGTGCCAGCCTGGGTAGGGCCAAAAACATTCAGTACTTC.

This chain uses TRBV27 with TRBJ2-1, with 14 positions matching TRBD2. The junction had 9 bases not matched to a gene; V was cut back by 4 bases and J by 4 bases. CDR1 and CDR2 (germline): MNHEY, SMNVEV (reference sequence). CDR3 length equals 18 residues. This CDR3 is CASSSLRLAGGKYNEQFF. CDR3 in DNA: TGTGCCAGCAGTTCCTTGAGACTAGCGGGAGGGAAATACAATGAGCAGTTCTTC.

CDR3 sequence: CATTLGLLTGELFF. The DNA of the CDR3 is TGTGCCACAACGTTGGGACTACTCACCGGGGAGCTGTTTTTT. The chain combines TRBV10-3 with TRBJ2-2; 7 positions match TRBD2. With 10 bases clipped from V and 4 bases from J, the junction kept 9 bases outside the gene matches. The length of the CDR3 is 14 residues. Looked up from germline, CDR1 is ENHRY and CDR2 is SYGVKD.

This clone appeared once. The CDR3 DNA reads TGTGCCAGCAGCTTGCTACCGGGACAGTTCTCTGGGGCCAACGTCCTGACTTTC. It encodes CASSLLPGQFSGANVLTF. This chain connects TRBV5-5 to TRBJ2-6; the match to TRBD1 covers 7 bases. Germline-derived CDR1 and CDR2 are SGHKS and YYEKEE (reference sequence). The CDR3 spans 18 residues. Unmatched junction bases numbered 7, after V lost 1 base and J lost 0 bases. Drawing the rest from reference TRBV5-5 and TRBJ2-6, the complete variable domain is DAGVTQSPTHLIKTRGQQVTLRCSPISGHKSVSWYQQVLGQGPQFIFQYYEKEERGRGNFPDRFSARQFPNYSSELNVNALLLGDSALYLCASSLLPGQFSGANVLTFGAGSRLTVL.

This sequence joins TRBV19 and TRBJ1-1; no firm D call. V lost 6 bases and J lost 0, with 11 bases in between. Germline-derived CDR1 and CDR2 are LNHDA and SQIVND (reference sequence). The CDR3 consists of 14 residues. CDR3 sequence reads: CASRAQPMNTEAFF. The CDR3 region has the DNA TGTGCCAGTAGGGCCCAACCGATGAACACTGAAGCTTTCTTT.

The chain recombines TRBV29-1 with TRBJ2-1; D may be TRBD2 (5 bases). Trimming removed 7 bases at V and 0 bases at J, with 13 bases between. This CDR3 has 14 residues. Germline V CDR1 and CDR2: SQVTM, ANQGSEA. In DNA, the CDR3 is TGCAGCGCCATAGCGCTTACCTCCTACAATGAGCAGTTCTTC. Translating gives CSAIALTSYNEQFF.

The J gene is TRBJ2-3, the V gene TRBV19; D gene ambiguous. The germline gives CDR1 LNHDA, CDR2 SQIVND (reference sequence). The V gene lost 9 bases and the J gene lost 3 bases, with 7 bases spanning the gap. The CDR3 runs to 11 residues. CDR3 sequence reads: CASYGTDTQYF. The CDR3 DNA is TGTGCCAGCTACGGGACAGATACGCAGTATTTT.

The V gene is TRBV7-2, the J gene TRBJ1-1; no clear D. V was clipped by 2 bases and J by 1 base, with 5 bases between them. There are 13 residues in the CDR3. Germline V gene data show CDR1 as SGHTA and CDR2 as FQGNSA. The CDR3 is CASSLNRNTEAFF. CDR3 nucleotide sequence: TGTGCCAGCAGCTTAAACAGGAACACTGAAGCTTTCTTT. Variable domain in full (rest from reference TRBV7-2 and TRBJ1-1): GAGVSQSPSNKVTEKGKDVELRCDPISGHTALYWYRQSLGQGLEFLIYFQGNSAPDKSGLPSDRFSAERTGGSVSTLTIQRTQQEDSAVYLCASSLNRNTEAFFGQGTRLTVV.